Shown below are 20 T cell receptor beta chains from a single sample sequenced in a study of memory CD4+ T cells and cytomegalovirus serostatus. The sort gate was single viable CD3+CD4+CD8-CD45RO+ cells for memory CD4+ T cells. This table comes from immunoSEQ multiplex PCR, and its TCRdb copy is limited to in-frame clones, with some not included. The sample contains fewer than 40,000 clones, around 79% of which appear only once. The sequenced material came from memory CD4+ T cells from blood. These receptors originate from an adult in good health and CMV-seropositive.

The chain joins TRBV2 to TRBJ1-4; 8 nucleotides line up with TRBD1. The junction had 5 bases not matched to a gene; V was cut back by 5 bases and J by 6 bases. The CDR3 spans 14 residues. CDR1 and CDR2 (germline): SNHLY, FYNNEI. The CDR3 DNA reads TGTGCCAGCAGTCCCCGGGACAGGTATGAAAAACTGTTTTTT. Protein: CASSPRDRYEKLFF.

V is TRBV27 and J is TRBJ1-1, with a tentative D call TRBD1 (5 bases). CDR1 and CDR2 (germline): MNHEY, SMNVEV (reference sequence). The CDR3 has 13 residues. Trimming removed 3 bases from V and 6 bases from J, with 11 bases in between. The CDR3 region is CASSFLAGSEAFF. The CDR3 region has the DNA TGTGCCAGCAGTTTCTTGGCAGGGTCTGAAGCTTTCTTT.

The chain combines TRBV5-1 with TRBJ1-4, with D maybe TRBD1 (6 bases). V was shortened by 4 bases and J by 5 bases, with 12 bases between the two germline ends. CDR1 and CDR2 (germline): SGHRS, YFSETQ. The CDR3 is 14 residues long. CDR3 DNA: TGCGCCAGCAGCCGTACAGGGAACAATGAAAAACTGTTTTTT. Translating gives CASSRTGNNEKLFF.

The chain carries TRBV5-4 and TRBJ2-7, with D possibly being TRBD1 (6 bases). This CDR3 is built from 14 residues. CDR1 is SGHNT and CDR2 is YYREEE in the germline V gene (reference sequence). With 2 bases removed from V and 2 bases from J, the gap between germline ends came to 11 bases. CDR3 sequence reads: CASSLQGNTYEQYF. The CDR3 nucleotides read TGTGCCAGCAGCTTACAGGGCAACACCTACGAGCAGTACTTC.

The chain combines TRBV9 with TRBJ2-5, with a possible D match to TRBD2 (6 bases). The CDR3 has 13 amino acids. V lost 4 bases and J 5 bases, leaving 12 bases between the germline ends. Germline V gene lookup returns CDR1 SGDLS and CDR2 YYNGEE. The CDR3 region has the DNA TGTGCCAGCAGCCCCCCTGGGGGGGAGACCCAGTACTTC. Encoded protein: CASSPPGGETQYF.

The CDR3 region has the DNA TGCGCCAGCAGCCAAGATCCCCGGTATGAAGCTTTCTTT. Encoded protein: CASSQDPRYEAFF. V and J are TRBV4-3 and TRBJ1-1; D is ambiguous. The CDR3 length is 13 residues. Germline lookup yields CDR1 LGHNA and CDR2 YSLEER. Trimming took 0 bases from V and 7 from J, leaving 9 bases between them.

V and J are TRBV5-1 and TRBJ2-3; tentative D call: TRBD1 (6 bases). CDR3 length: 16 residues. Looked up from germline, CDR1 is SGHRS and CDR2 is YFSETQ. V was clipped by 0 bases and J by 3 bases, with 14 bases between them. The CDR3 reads CASSLVPQGSTDTQYF. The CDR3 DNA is TGCGCCAGCAGCTTGGTTCCGCAGGGGAGTACAGATACGCAGTATTTT.

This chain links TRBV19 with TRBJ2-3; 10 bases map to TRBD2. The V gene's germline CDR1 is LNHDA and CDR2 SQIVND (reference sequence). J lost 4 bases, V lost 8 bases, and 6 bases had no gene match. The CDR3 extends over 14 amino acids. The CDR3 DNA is TGTGCCAGTGGAAGCGGGAGGGCCCCAGATACGCAGTATTTT. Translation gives CASGSGRAPDTQYF.

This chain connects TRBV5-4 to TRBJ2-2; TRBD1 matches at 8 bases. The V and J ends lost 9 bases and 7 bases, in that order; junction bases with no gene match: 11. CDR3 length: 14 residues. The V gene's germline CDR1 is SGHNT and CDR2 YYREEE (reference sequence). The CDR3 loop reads CATSRTGQGGELFF. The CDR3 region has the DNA TGTGCCACCTCTCGGACAGGGCAAGGCGGGGAGCTGTTTTTT.

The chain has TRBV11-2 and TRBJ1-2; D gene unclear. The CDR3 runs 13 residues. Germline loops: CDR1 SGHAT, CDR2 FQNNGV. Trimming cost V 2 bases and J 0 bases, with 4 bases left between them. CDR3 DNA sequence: TGTGCCAGCAGCTTATTAGCTAACTATGGCTACACCTTC. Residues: CASSLLANYGYTF.

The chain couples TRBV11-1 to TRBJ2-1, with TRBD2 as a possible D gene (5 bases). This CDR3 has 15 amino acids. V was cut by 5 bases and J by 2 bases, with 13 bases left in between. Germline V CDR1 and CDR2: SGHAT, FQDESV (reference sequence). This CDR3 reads CASSPSSPTYNEQFF. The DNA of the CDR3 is TGTGCCAGCAGCCCGTCTAGCCCCACCTACAATGAGCAGTTCTTC.

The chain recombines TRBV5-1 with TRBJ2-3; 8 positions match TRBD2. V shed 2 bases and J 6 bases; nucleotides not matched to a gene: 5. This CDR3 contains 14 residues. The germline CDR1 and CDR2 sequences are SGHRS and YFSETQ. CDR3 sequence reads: CASSFGGAEDTQYF. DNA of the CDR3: TGCGCCAGCAGCTTCGGGGGGGCGGAGGATACGCAGTATTTT.

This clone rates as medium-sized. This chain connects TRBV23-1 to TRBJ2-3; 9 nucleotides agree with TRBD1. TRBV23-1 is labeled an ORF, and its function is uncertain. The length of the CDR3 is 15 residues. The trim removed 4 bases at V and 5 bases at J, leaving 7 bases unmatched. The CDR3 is CASSPHRGQGDTQYF. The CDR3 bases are TGCGCCAGCAGTCCTCACAGGGGGCAGGGAGATACGCAGTATTTT.

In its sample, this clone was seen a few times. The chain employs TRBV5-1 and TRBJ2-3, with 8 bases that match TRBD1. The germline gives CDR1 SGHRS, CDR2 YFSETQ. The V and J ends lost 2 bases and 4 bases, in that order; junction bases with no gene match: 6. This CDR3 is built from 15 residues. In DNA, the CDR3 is TGCGCCAGCAGCTTACAGGGGGTTGCTGCAGATACGCAGTATTTT. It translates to CASSLQGVAADTQYF. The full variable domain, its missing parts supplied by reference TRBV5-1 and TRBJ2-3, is KAGVTQTPRYLIKTRGQQVTLSCSPISGHRSVSWYQQTPGQGLQFLFEYFSETQRNKGNFPGRFSGRQFSNSRSEMNVSTLELGDSALYLCASSLQGVAADTQYFGPGTRLTVL.

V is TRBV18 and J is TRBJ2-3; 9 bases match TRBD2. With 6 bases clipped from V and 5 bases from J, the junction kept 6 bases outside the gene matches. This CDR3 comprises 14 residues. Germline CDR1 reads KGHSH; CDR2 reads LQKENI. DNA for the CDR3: TGTGCCAGCTCCCTTAGCGGGAGCGAAGATACGCAGTATTTT. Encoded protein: CASSLSGSEDTQYF. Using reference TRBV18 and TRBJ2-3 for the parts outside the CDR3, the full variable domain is NAGVMQNPRHLVRRRGQEARLRCSPMKGHSHVYWYRQLPEEGLKFMVYLQKENIIDESGMPKERFSAEFPKEGPSILRIQQVVRGDSAAYFCASSLSGSEDTQYFGPGTRLTVL.

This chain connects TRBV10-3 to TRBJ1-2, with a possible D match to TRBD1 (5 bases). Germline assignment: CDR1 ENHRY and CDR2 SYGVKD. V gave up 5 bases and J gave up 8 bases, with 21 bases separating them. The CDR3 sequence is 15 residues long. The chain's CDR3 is CAISQGQGKLEGYTF. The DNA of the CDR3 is TGTGCCATCAGTCAAGGACAAGGCAAATTGGAGGGCTACACCTTC.

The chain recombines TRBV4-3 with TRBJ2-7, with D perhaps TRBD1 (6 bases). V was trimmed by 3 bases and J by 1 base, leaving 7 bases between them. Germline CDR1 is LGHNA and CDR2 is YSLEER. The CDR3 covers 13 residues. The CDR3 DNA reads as TGCGCCAGCAGCCACCAGGGGTCCTACGAGCAGTACTTC. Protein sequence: CASSHQGSYEQYF.

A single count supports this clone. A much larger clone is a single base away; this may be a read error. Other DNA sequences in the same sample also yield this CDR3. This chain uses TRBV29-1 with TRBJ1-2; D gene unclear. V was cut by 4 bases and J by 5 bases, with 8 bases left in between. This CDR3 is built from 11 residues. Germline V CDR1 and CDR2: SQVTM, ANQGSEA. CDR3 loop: CSVASAYGYTF. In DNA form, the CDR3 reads TGCAGCGTTGCGTCAGCTTATGGCTACACCTTC.

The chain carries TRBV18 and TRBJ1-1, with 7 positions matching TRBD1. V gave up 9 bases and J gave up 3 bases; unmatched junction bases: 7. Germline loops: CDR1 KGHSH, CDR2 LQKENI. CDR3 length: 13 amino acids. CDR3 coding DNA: TGTGCCAGTAGGGACAGAGGGGACACTGAAGCTTTCTTT. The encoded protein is CASRDRGDTEAFF.

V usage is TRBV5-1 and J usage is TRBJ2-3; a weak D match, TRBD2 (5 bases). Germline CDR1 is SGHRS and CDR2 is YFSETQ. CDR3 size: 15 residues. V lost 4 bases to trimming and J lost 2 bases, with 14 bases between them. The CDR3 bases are TGCGCCAGCAGCCTGGGAGCCAGCGTCACAGATACGCAGTATTTT. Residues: CASSLGASVTDTQYF. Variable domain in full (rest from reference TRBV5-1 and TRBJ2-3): KAGVTQTPRYLIKTRGQQVTLSCSPISGHRSVSWYQQTPGQGLQFLFEYFSETQRNKGNFPGRFSGRQFSNSRSEMNVSTLELGDSALYLCASSLGASVTDTQYFGPGTRLTVL.